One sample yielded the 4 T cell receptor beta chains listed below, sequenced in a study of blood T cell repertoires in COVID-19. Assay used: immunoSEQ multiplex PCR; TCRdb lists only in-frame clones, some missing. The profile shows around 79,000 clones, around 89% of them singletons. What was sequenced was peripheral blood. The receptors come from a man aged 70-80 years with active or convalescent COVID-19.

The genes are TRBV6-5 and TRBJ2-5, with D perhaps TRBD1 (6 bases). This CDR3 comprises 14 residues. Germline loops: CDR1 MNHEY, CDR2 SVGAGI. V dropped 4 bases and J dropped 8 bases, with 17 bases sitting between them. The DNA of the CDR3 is TGTGCCAGCAGTTCCCAGGGGCCTCGAACTACCCAGTACTTC. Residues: CASSSQGPRTTQYF.

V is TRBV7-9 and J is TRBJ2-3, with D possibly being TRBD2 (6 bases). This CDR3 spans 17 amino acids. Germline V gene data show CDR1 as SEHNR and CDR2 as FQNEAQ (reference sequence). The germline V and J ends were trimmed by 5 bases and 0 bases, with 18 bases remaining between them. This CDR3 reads CASSLFLRSGSTDTQYF. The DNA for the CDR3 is TGTGCCAGCAGCCTGTTTCTTAGGAGCGGGAGCACAGATACGCAGTATTTT.

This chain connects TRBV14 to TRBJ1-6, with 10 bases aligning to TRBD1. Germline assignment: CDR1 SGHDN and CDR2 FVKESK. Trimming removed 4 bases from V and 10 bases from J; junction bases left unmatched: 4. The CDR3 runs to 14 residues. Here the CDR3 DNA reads TGTGCCAGCAGCCGGGACAGGGGAGGATCACCCCTCCACTTT. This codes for CASSRDRGGSPLHF.

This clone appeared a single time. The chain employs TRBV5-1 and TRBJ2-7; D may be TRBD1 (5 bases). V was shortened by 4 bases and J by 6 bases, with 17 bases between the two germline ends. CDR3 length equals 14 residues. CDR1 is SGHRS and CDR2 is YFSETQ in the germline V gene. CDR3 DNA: TGCGCCAGCAGCAGCAGGGTCGCTTTGAGCGAGCAGTACTTC. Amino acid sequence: CASSSRVALSEQYF.